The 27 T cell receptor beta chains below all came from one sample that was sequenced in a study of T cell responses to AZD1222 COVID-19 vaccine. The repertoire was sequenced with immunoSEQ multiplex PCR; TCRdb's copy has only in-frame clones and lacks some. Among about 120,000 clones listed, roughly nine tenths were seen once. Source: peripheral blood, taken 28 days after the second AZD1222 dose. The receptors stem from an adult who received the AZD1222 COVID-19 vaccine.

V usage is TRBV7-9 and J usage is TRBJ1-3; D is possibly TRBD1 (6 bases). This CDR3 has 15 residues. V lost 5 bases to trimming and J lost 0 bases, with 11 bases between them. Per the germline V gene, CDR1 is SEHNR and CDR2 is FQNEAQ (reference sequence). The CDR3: CASSPDSSSGNTIYF. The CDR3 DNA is TGTGCCAGCAGCCCGGACAGTAGCTCTGGAAACACCATATATTTT.

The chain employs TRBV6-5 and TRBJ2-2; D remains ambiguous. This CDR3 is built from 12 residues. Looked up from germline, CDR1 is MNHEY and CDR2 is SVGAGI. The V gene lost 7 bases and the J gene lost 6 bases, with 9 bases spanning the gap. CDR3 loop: CASMEGPGELFF. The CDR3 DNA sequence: TGTGCCAGCATGGAAGGGCCCGGGGAGCTGTTTTTT.

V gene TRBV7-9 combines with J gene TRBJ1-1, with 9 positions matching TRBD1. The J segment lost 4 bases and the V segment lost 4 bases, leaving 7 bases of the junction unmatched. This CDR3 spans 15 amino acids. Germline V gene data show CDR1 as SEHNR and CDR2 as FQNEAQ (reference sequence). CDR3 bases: TGTGCCAGCAGCTGGGGGGACAGGGTGGGCACTGAAGCTTTCTTT. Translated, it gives CASSWGDRVGTEAFF.

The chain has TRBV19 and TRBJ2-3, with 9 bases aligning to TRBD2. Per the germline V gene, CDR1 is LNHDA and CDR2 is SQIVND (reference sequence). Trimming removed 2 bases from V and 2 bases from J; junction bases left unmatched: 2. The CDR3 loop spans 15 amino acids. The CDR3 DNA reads TGTGCCAGTAGTATATTAGCGGGGGCCACAGATACGCAGTATTTT. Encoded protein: CASSILAGATDTQYF.

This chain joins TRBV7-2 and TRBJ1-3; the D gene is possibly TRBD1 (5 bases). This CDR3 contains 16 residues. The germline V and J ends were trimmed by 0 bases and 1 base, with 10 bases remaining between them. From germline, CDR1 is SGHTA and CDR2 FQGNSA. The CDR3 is CASSLAGADSGNTIYF. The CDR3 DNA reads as TGTGCCAGCAGCTTAGCCGGGGCGGATTCTGGAAACACCATATATTTT.

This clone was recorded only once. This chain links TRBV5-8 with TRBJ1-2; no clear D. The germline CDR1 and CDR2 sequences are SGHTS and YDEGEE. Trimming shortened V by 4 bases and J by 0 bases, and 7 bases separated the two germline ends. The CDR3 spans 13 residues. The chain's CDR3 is CASSVGTNYGYTF. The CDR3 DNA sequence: TGTGCCAGCAGCGTCGGGACTAACTATGGCTACACCTTC.

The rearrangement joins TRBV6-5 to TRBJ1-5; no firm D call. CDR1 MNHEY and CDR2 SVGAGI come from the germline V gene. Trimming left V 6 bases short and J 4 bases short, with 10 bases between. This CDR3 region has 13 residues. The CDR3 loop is CASSYDGNQPQHF. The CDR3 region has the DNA TGTGCCAGCAGCTACGACGGGAATCAGCCCCAGCATTTT.

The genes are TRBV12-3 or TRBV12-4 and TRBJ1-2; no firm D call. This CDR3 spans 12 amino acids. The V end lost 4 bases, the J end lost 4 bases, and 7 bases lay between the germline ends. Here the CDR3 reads CASSSQLYGYTF. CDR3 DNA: TGTGCCAGCAGTTCTCAGCTCTATGGCTACACCTTC.

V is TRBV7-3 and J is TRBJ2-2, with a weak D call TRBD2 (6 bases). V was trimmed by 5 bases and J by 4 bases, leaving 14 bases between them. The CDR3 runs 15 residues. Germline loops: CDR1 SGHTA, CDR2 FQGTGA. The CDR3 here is CASSPELGGTGELFF. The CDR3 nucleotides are TGTGCCAGCAGCCCCGAGTTGGGGGGCACCGGGGAGCTGTTTTTT. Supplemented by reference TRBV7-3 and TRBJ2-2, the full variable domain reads GAGVSQTPSNKVTEKGKYVELRCDPISGHTALYWYRQSLGQGPEFLIYFQGTGAADDSGLPNDRFFAVRPEGSVSTLKIQRTERGDSAVYLCASSPELGGTGELFFGEGSRLTVL.

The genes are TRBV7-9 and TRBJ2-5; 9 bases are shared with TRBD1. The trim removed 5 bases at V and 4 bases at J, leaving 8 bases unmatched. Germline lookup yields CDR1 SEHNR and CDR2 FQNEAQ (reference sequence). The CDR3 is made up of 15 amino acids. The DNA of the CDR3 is TGTGCCAGCAGCCCCGGCCCGGGACAGGGAGAGACCCAGTACTTC. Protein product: CASSPGPGQGETQYF.

The CDR3, as DNA: TGTGCCAGCAGCTCGACCCGGACAGGGCGGAAGGGGAATGAAAAACTGTTTTTT. Its protein is CASSSTRTGRKGNEKLFF. This chain links TRBV5-5 with TRBJ1-4, with TRBD1 matching 8 bases. There are 18 residues in the CDR3. CDR1 and CDR2 (germline): SGHKS, YYEKEE (reference sequence). V lost 3 bases to trimming and J lost 5 bases; unmatched junction nucleotides: 15.

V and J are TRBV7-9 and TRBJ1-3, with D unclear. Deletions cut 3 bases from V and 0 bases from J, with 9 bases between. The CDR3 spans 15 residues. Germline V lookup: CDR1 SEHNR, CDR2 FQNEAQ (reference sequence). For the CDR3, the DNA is TGTGCCAGCAGCTTGGCGCGGAACTCTGGAAACACCATATATTTT. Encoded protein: CASSLARNSGNTIYF.

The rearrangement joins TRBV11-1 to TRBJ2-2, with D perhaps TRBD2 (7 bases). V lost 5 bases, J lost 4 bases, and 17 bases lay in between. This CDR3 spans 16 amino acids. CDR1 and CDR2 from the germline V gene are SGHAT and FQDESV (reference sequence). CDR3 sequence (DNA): TGTGCCAGCAGCCCAGGGGCGGGAGCTGGCACCGGGGAGCTGTTTTTT. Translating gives CASSPGAGAGTGELFF.

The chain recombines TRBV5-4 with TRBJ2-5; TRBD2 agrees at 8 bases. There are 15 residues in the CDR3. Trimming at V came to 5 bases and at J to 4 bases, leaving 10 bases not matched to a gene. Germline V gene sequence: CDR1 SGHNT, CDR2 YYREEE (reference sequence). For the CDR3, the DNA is TGTGCCAGCAGTTCGGAGCGGGAGTCGGGAGAGACCCAGTACTTC. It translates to CASSSERESGETQYF.

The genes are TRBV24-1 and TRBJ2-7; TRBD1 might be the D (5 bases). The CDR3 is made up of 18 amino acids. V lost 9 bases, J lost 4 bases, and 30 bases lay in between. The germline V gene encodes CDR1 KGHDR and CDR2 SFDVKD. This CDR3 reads CATWECGLSIIRGYEQYF. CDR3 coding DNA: TGTGCCACCTGGGAATGTGGCCTATCCATTATAAGGGGTTACGAGCAGTACTTC.

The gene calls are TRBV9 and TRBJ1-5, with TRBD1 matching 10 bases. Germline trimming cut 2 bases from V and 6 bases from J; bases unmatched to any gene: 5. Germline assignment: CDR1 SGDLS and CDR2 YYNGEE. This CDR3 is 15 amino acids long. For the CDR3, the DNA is TGTGCCAGCAGCGTCGGGACAGGGGAGGCTCAGCCCCAGCATTTT. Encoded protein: CASSVGTGEAQPQHF.

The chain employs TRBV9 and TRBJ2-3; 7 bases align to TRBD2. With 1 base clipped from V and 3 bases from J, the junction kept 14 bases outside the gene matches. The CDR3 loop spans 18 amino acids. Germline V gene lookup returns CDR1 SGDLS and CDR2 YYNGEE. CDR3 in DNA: TGTGCCAGCAGCGTATTAGCGGGTGACCAAGGGCGGACAGATACGCAGTATTTT. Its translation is CASSVLAGDQGRTDTQYF.

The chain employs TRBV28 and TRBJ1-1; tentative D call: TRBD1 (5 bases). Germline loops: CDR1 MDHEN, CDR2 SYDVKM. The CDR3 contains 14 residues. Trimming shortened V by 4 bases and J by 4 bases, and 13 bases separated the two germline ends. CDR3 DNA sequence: TGTGCCAGCAGTTCCCGCCTGAGGGGCACTGAAGCTTTCTTT. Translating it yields CASSSRLRGTEAFF.

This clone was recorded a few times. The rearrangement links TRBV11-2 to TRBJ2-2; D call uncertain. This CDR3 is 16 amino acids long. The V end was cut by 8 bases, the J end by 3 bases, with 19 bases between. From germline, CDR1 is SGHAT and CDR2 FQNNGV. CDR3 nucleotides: TGTGCCAGCTTTACACCCCGCCAAGGGCACACCGGGGAGCTGTTTTTT. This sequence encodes CASFTPRQGHTGELFF.

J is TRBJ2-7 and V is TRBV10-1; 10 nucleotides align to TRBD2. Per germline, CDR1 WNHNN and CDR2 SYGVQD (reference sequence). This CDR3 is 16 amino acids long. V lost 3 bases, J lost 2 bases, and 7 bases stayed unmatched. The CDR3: CASSETSGDKTYEQYF. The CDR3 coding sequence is TGCGCCAGCAGTGAAACTAGCGGGGACAAGACCTACGAGCAGTACTTC.

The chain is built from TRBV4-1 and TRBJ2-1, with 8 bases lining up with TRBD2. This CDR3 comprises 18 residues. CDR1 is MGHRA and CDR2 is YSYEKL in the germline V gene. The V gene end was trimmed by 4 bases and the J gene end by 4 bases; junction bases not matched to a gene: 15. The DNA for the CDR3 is TGCGCCAGCAGCCCTCTGTCGGTACTAGCGGTAAATTACAATGAGCAGTTCTTC. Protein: CASSPLSVLAVNYNEQFF.

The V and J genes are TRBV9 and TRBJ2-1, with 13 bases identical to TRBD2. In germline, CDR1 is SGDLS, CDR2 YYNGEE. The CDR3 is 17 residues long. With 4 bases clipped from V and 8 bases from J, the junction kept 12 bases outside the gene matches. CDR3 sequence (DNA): TGTGCCAGCAGCTTCTCATTACGGACTAGCGGGAGAGATGAGCAGTTCTTC. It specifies CASSFSLRTSGRDEQFF.

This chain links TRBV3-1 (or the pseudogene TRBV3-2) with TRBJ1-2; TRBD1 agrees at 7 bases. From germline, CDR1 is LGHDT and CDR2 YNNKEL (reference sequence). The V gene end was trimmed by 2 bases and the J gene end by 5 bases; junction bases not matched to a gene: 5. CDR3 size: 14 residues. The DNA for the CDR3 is TGTGCCAGCAGCCAAACCAGGGGGAGGTATGGCTACACCTTC. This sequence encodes CASSQTRGRYGYTF.

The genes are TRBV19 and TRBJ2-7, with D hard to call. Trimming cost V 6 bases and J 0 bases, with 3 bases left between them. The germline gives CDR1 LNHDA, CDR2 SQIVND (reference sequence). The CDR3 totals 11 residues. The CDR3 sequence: CASRDSYEQYF. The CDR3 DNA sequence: TGTGCCAGTAGGGACTCCTACGAGCAGTACTTC.

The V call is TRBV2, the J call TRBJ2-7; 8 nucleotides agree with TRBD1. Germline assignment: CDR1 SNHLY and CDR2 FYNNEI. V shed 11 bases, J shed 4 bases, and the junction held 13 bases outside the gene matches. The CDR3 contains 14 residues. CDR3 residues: CASKQVGTGYEQYF. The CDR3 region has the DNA TGTGCCTCCAAGCAGGTGGGGACAGGATACGAGCAGTACTTC.

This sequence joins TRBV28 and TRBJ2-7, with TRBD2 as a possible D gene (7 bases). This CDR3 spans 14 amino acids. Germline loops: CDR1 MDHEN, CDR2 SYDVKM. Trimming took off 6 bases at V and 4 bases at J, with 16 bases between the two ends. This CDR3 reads CASSAAGAPYEQYF. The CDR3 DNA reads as TGTGCCAGCAGCGCCGCGGGGGCCCCGTACGAGCAGTACTTC.

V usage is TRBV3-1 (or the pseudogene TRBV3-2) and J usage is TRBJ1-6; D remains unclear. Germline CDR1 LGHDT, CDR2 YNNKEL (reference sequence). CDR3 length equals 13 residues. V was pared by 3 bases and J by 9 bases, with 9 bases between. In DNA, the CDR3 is TGTGCCAGCAGCCAGGGATCGAGTTCACCCCTCCACTTT. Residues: CASSQGSSSPLHF.